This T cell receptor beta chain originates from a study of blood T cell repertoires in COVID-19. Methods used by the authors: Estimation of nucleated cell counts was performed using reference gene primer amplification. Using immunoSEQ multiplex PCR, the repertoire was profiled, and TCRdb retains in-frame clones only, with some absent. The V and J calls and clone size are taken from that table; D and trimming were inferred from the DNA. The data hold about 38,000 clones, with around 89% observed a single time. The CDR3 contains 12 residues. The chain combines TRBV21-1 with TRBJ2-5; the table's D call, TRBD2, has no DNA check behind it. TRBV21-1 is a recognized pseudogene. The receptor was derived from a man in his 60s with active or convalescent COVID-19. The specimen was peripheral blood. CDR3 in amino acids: CADCSGEETQYF. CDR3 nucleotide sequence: TGTGCCGATTGCTCGGGGGAAGAGACCCAGTACTTC.